One sample yielded the 30 T cell receptor beta chains listed below, sequenced in a study of early T cells in non-severe SARS-CoV-2 infection. TCRdb called the 5' RACE reads again in MiXCR, with one record for every CDR3 protein. In the table there are tens of thousands of distinct CDR3 sequences, around 4.2% of which are singletons. The specimen was whole blood. These receptors all come from an adult who was a healthcare worker with PCR-confirmed SARS-CoV-2 infection or an uninfected control (not recorded which).

The rearrangement links TRBV27 to TRBJ1-4; TRBD1 might be the D (6 bases). V lost 6 bases and J 8 bases, leaving 16 bases between the germline ends. The V gene's germline CDR1 is MNHEY and CDR2 SMNVEV (reference sequence). CDR3 length: 14 amino acids. The CDR3 DNA follows: TGTGCCAGCAGGATACAGGGTAGTTCGGAAAAACTGTTTTTT. This sequence encodes CASRIQGSSEKLFF.

The rearrangement joins TRBV5-1 to TRBJ1-1; unclear D gene. This CDR3 spans 14 amino acids. The germline V gene has CDR1 SGHRS and CDR2 YFSETQ. V lost 0 bases, J lost 3 bases, and 9 bases lay in between. The CDR3, as DNA: TGCGCCAGCAGCTTGGTGGTTGGGGACACTGAAGCTTTCTTT. Its protein product is CASSLVVGDTEAFF.

This clonotype was seen many times. V and J are TRBV5-3 and TRBJ2-3, with D unclear. TRBV5-3 carries the ORF label, with uncertain function. Trimming removed 4 bases from V and 4 bases from J, with 13 bases in between. This CDR3 is built from 14 residues. The CDR3 nucleotides are TGTGCCAGAAGCAATAAGAGCTGCTCAGATACGCAGTATTTT. Its protein product is CARSNKSCSDTQYF.

This clonotype showed up many times. This CDR3 is CASSPGTSVPEETQYF. The CDR3 nucleotides are TGTGCCAGCTCACCAGGGACTAGCGTTCCAGAAGAGACCCAGTACTTC. This chain joins TRBV18 and TRBJ2-5, with 10 bases that match TRBD2. This CDR3 contains 16 residues. Germline CDR1 and CDR2: KGHSH and LQKENI. V gave up 2 bases and J gave up 3 bases; unmatched junction bases: 6. The full variable domain, rest sourced from reference TRBV18 and TRBJ2-5, is NAGVMQNPRHLVRRRGQEARLRCSPMKGHSHVYWYRQLPEEGLKFMVYLQKENIIDESGMPKERFSAEFPKEGPSILRIQQVVRGDSAAYFCASSPGTSVPEETQYFGPGTRLLVL.

The table lists this clonotype with a few counts. This chain connects TRBV5-1 to TRBJ2-7, with unresolved D. Per germline, CDR1 SGHRS and CDR2 YFSETQ. CDR3 size: 13 residues. The germline V and J ends were trimmed by 4 bases and 7 bases, with 15 bases remaining between them. The CDR3 sequence: CASSQTLGWEQYF. CDR3 DNA sequence: TGCGCCAGCAGCCAGACACTGGGGTGGGAGCAGTACTTC.

This clonotype was seen many times. The genes are TRBV5-1 and TRBJ1-2; D is unclear. Germline V lookup: CDR1 SGHRS, CDR2 YFSETQ. There are 14 residues in the CDR3. V was trimmed by 0 bases and J by 2 bases, leaving 8 bases between them. Here the CDR3 DNA reads TGCGCCAGCAGCTTGGTAGGCAGAAACTATGGCTACACCTTC. Amino acids: CASSLVGRNYGYTF.

This clonotype was counted ten times or more. This sequence joins TRBV12-3 or TRBV12-4 and TRBJ2-5; possibly TRBD1 or TRBD2 for D (7 bases each). V was pared by 3 bases and J by 7 bases, with 15 bases between. This CDR3 region has 14 residues. DNA for the CDR3: TGTGCCAGCAGTTTCAGGGGGGGACTTGGGACCCAGTACTTC. This codes for CASSFRGGLGTQYF.

This clonotype was picked up many times. V gene TRBV7-8 combines with J gene TRBJ1-1, with D perhaps matching TRBD1 (5 bases). The CDR3 contains 14 residues. V gave up 0 bases and J gave up 8 bases, with 13 bases separating them. CDR1 and CDR2 from the germline V gene are SGHVS and FQNEAQ. This CDR3 reads CASSLAVVGGEAFF. CDR3 in DNA: TGTGCCAGCAGCTTAGCTGTCGTCGGGGGAGAAGCTTTCTTT. Using reference TRBV7-8 and TRBJ1-1 for the parts outside the CDR3, the full variable domain is GAGVSQSPRYKVAKRGQDVALRCDPISGHVSLFWYQQALGQGPEFLTYFQNEAQLDKSGLPSDRFFAERPEGSVSTLKIQRTQQEDSAVYLCASSLAVVGGEAFFGQGTRLTVV.

This clonotype was seen repeatedly, ten times or more. J is TRBJ2-3 and V is TRBV5-8, with 11 bases lining up with TRBD2. Germline assignment: CDR1 SGHTS and CDR2 YDEGEE. This CDR3 is 17 amino acids long. J lost 2 bases, V lost 1 base, and 6 bases had no gene match. The CDR3 is CASSLTGTSGYTDTQYF. In DNA, the CDR3 is TGTGCCAGCAGCTTGACAGGGACTAGCGGTTACACAGATACGCAGTATTTT.

This clonotype was observed at least ten times. The rearrangement uses TRBV20-1 and TRBJ1-4; unclear D gene. The ends were cut back, 6 bases at V and 3 bases at J, with 11 bases in the middle. The CDR3 consists of 13 residues. Looked up from germline, CDR1 is DFQATT and CDR2 is SNEGSKA (reference sequence). CDR3 residues: CSARGRPNEKLFF. The CDR3 DNA is TGCAGTGCCCGCGGGCGACCTAATGAAAAACTGTTTTTT.

The sample holds many counts of this clonotype. The chain employs TRBV5-6 and TRBJ2-5, with TRBD2 as a possible D gene (5 bases). The V gene lost 2 bases and the J gene lost 3 bases, with 17 bases spanning the gap. CDR1 is SGHDT, CDR2 YYEEEE, per germline. This CDR3 contains 16 residues. The CDR3 loop is CASSFADAGLKETQYF. The CDR3, as DNA: TGTGCCAGCAGCTTTGCCGACGCGGGTCTCAAAGAGACCCAGTACTTC.

This clonotype was recorded many times. The chain carries TRBV7-6 and TRBJ1-1, with D unclear. The CDR3 loop spans 16 amino acids. The V end was cut by 1 base, the J end by 4 bases, with 16 bases between. From germline, CDR1 is SGHVS and CDR2 FNYEAQ. CDR3 DNA: TGTGCCAGCAGCTTAGACGCCGTTGGCCGAACCACTGAAGCTTTCTTT. It encodes CASSLDAVGRTTEAFF.

This clonotype was counted ten times or more. The chain combines TRBV27 with TRBJ1-2; D perhaps matches TRBD1 (5 bases). The CDR3 consists of 16 residues. Trimming pared 0 bases from V and 5 bases from J, leaving 16 bases between. Germline V gene data show CDR1 as MNHEY and CDR2 as SMNVEV (reference sequence). The CDR3 nucleotides are TGTGCCAGCAGTTTATCTGAGGCAGGGACTGAATATGGCTACACCTTC. Amino acid sequence: CASSLSEAGTEYGYTF.

In its sample, this clonotype was seen many times. The chain links TRBV9 to TRBJ2-7, with a weak D call TRBD2 (6 bases). The V gene lost 2 bases and the J gene lost 2 bases, with 14 bases spanning the gap. This CDR3 spans 15 amino acids. The germline gives CDR1 SGDLS, CDR2 YYNGEE. The CDR3 spells CASSVQPGLTYEQYF. The CDR3 DNA is TGTGCCAGCAGCGTTCAACCGGGACTTACCTACGAGCAGTACTTC. Supplemented by reference TRBV9 and TRBJ2-7, the full variable domain reads DSGVTQTPKHLITATGQRVTLRCSPRSGDLSVYWYQQSLDQGLQFLIQYYNGEERAKGNILERFSAQQFPDLHSELNLSSLELGDSALYFCASSVQPGLTYEQYFGPGTRLTVT.

V is TRBV4-1 and J is TRBJ1-1, with 10 nucleotides matching TRBD1. The ends lost 0 bases at V and 1 base at J; junction bases unmatched: 8. Germline V lookup: CDR1 MGHRA, CDR2 YSYEKL. The CDR3 has 18 residues. CDR3 residues: CASSQEGQGQVGNTEAFF. The CDR3 DNA reads as TGCGCCAGCAGCCAAGAGGGACAGGGGCAAGTGGGGAACACTGAAGCTTTCTTT.

There are many counts of this clonotype. The chain employs TRBV19 and TRBJ2-4; 8 bases line up with TRBD1. The germline V gene has CDR1 LNHDA and CDR2 SQIVND (reference sequence). V shed 3 bases, J shed 6 bases, and the junction held 7 bases outside the gene matches. The CDR3 is 15 residues long. The CDR3 loop reads CASSMGQEVRNIQYF. The CDR3 DNA follows: TGTGCCAGTAGTATGGGACAGGAGGTGAGAAACATTCAGTACTTC. Looking up the rest from reference TRBV19 and TRBJ2-4 gives the full variable domain: DGGITQSPKYLFRKEGQNVTLSCEQNLNHDAMYWYRQDPGQGLRLIYYSQIVNDFQKGDIAEGYSVSREKKESFPLTVTSAQKNPTAFYLCASSMGQEVRNIQYFGAGTRLSVL.

This clonotype occurred many times. The DNA of the CDR3 is TGCGCCAGCAGCTTGGCGGGGGAGACAGATACGCAGTATTTT. Amino acid sequence: CASSLAGETDTQYF. The chain uses TRBV5-1 and TRBJ2-3, with D perhaps TRBD2 (6 bases). CDR3 length: 14 residues. V lost 0 bases to trimming and J lost 3 bases, with 8 bases between them. The germline CDR1 and CDR2 sequences are SGHRS and YFSETQ.

This clonotype was seen repeatedly, ten times or more. The rearrangement links TRBV5-1 to TRBJ2-3; 7 bases line up with TRBD1. V lost 3 bases and J lost 4; bases outside the gene matches: 5. The CDR3 covers 14 residues. Germline CDR1 SGHRS, CDR2 YFSETQ. In DNA, the CDR3 is TGCGCCAGCAGCTCTAACAGGGGCCCAGATACGCAGTATTTT. It specifies CASSSNRGPDTQYF.

This clonotype was counted a few times. The chain combines TRBV27 with TRBJ1-4; D uncertain. Trimming stripped 1 base from V and 7 bases from J, with 13 bases between. Germline CDR1 and CDR2: MNHEY and SMNVEV (reference sequence). The CDR3 is 15 residues long. This CDR3 is CASSLYGSFGEKLFF. For the CDR3, the DNA is TGTGCCAGCAGTTTATATGGGTCCTTCGGTGAAAAACTGTTTTTT.

The gene calls are TRBV7-9 and TRBJ2-3; D gene ambiguous. V was cut by 2 bases and J by 3 bases, with 9 bases left in between. CDR3 length: 14 amino acids. Germline CDR1 and CDR2: SEHNR and FQNEAQ (reference sequence). The CDR3 spells CASSLSGRTDTQYF. The CDR3 bases are TGTGCCAGCAGCTTATCTGGGCGGACAGATACGCAGTATTTT.

This clonotype was counted ten times or more. The chain couples TRBV7-9 to TRBJ1-6; 7 positions match TRBD1. The CDR3 has 18 residues. Germline V gene data show CDR1 as SEHNR and CDR2 as FQNEAQ (reference sequence). V shed 3 bases, J shed 0 bases, and the junction held 8 bases outside the gene matches. Here the CDR3 reads CASSFGQAQSSYNSPLHF. The CDR3 DNA reads as TGTGCCAGCAGCTTCGGACAGGCACAAAGCTCCTATAATTCACCCCTCCACTTT.

This clonotype occurred many times. The chain joins TRBV20-1 to TRBJ1-5; a possible D gene is TRBD1 (6 bases). Per the germline V gene, CDR1 is DFQATT and CDR2 is SNEGSKA (reference sequence). Trimming pared 0 bases from V and 3 bases from J, leaving 15 bases between. This CDR3 has 16 amino acids. The CDR3 DNA is TGCAGTGCTAGAGATGGGGGGCAGGTCCTCAATCAGCCCCAGCATTTT. Translating gives CSARDGGQVLNQPQHF.

V and J are TRBV7-9 and TRBJ1-5, with D perhaps TRBD1 (6 bases). Germline V gene data show CDR1 as SEHNR and CDR2 as FQNEAQ (reference sequence). The CDR3 has 14 amino acids. With 6 bases removed from V and 8 bases from J, the gap between germline ends came to 17 bases. The CDR3, as DNA: TGTGCCAGCAGGGAACCCGGGACAATGGAGCCCCAGCATTTT. This gives the protein CASREPGTMEPQHF.

This clonotype was detected many times. The gene calls are TRBV5-1 and TRBJ1-1, with 8 bases lining up with TRBD1. The germline V gene has CDR1 SGHRS and CDR2 YFSETQ. The CDR3 length is 15 residues. J was trimmed by 4 bases and V by 4 bases; bases with no gene match: 9. The CDR3 here is CASSAGQGGSTEAFF. The CDR3 nucleotides are TGCGCCAGCAGCGCCGGACAGGGAGGCAGCACTGAAGCTTTCTTT.

This clonotype has ten or more counts. The V and J genes are TRBV5-4 and TRBJ2-3; D may be TRBD1 (5 bases). The germline CDR1 and CDR2 sequences are SGHNT and YYREEE (reference sequence). This CDR3 contains 15 residues. Trimming removed 0 bases from V and 1 base from J, with 9 bases in between. For the CDR3, the DNA is TGTGCCAGCAGCTTGGAGGGGCATGGCACAGATACGCAGTATTTT. Its protein is CASSLEGHGTDTQYF.

This clonotype was seen ten or more times. The chain has TRBV27 and TRBJ2-1, with D tentatively TRBD1 (7 bases). CDR1 MNHEY and CDR2 SMNVEV come from the germline V gene (reference sequence). CDR3 size: 14 residues. V was clipped by 8 bases and J by 4 bases, with 15 bases between them. The CDR3 DNA reads TGTGCCAGCGGCCGGGACAGCGGGTACAATGAGCAGTTCTTC. This sequence encodes CASGRDSGYNEQFF.

This clonotype was counted at least ten times. V and J are TRBV3-1 and TRBJ1-5, with D perhaps matching TRBD1 (6 bases). Trimming removed 5 bases at V and 3 bases at J, with 11 bases between. The CDR3 is 14 amino acids. Germline CDR1 LGHDT, CDR2 YNNKEL (reference sequence). DNA of the CDR3: TGTGCCAGCAGCTCAGACAGGACCAATCAGCCCCAGCATTTT. It is translated as CASSSDRTNQPQHF.

This clonotype is medium-sized within its sample. V usage is TRBV7-2 and J usage is TRBJ1-1, with TRBD1 identical over 8 bases. Germline trimming cut 6 bases from V and 1 base from J; bases unmatched to any gene: 1. Germline V gene lookup returns CDR1 SGHTA and CDR2 FQGNSA. This CDR3 spans 13 amino acids. The CDR3 coding sequence is TGTGCCAGCAGGGGACAGGCGAACACTGAAGCTTTCTTT. It yields the protein CASRGQANTEAFF.

This clonotype was seen a handful of times. The CDR3 sequence is CSARFTSWGGEQYF. The CDR3, as DNA: TGCAGTGCTAGATTTACTTCGTGGGGAGGGGAGCAGTACTTC. V usage is TRBV20-1 and J usage is TRBJ2-7; TRBD2 aligns across 7 bases. The CDR3 length is 14 residues. Unmatched junction bases numbered 11, after V lost 2 bases and J lost 7 bases. Per the germline V gene, CDR1 is DFQATT and CDR2 is SNEGSKA (reference sequence).

The chain combines TRBV29-1 with TRBJ1-4; D not resolved. The CDR3 is 12 residues long. Trimming pared 4 bases from V and 3 bases from J, leaving 6 bases between. Germline V gives CDR1 SQVTM, CDR2 ANQGSEA. The CDR3 spells CSVVGPNEKLFF. CDR3 sequence (DNA): TGCAGCGTTGTTGGACCTAATGAAAAACTGTTTTTT. The entire variable domain, with the rest obtained from reference TRBV29-1 and TRBJ1-4, is as follows: SAVISQKPSRDICQRGTSLTIQCQVDSQVTMMFWYRQQPGQSLTLIATANQGSEATYESGFVIDKFPISRPNLTFSTLTVSNMSPEDSSIYLCSVVGPNEKLFFGSGTQLSVL.